This TCR beta chain was captured by sequencing in a study of shared clonotypes between healthy human individuals (dated by TCRdb to about 2020). Concerning the study at large: A couple of women and three men aged 18 to 49 years were included in the cohort. Per donor, three plates each were used for CD4 naive and CD4 memory, two for CD8 naive, and one for CD8 memory. To estimate repertoire size and how much clonotype sharing occurs between individuals, the study deeply sequenced the blood TCR repertoires of roughly 5 healthy adults. To increase sequencing depth and limit assay-specific biases, different laboratories used diverse techniques to prepare libraries and sequence TCR repertoires. Leukapheresis yielded between about 0.85 and 10 billion PBMCs per donor.

Regarding this clone: Its binding antigen is unknown. The input lacks base qualities; no much larger clone sits a single base away.

Overall results and qualifications from the work: Naive subsets generally had larger estimated clonotype richness than memory subsets. When several donors were compared, the shared fraction of clonotypes was around 5% for naive CD4, over 3% for naive CD8, 2% to 2.5% for memory CD4, and roughly 0.4% for memory CD8. Sampling was limited to blood, and TCR repertoires in tissue likely differ from TCR repertoires in blood. Higher generation probabilities were observed for clonotypes shared by all four sorted-subset donors than for non-shared clonotypes. Incomplete sequencing was indicated by rarefaction of sorted-subset datasets, despite the large sequencing depth. Pairwise subsampling indicated that sequencing depth was expected to affect the degree of clonotype sharing among donors. The small number of donors limited the genetic and exposure-history diversity represented.

CDR1 and CDR2 were assigned from the germline V gene as ENHRY and SYGVKD. From V the trimming removes 8 bases and from J it removes 2 bases, while the gene matches leave 2 bases of the junction unaccounted for. The CDR3 starts with the cysteine, ends with the phenylalanine, and has 12 residues. This entry keeps only the CDR3 DNA: 36 bases, framed from base 1. The donors were healthy, HIV-negative adults who had no recently reported acute infections or vaccinations. Every donor was a Caucasian adult living in Nashville, Tennessee, USA. Magnetic negative selection was used to enrich CD4+ T cells, after which naive cells were positively selected on CD45RA and the negative fraction became the memory subset. Blood was obtained by leukapheresis, after which PBMCs were separated by Ficoll-Histopaque density gradient centrifugation and cryopreserved in liquid nitrogen vapor phase. Analytical flow cytometry was used to check the purity and quantity of every magnetically sorted T cell population. Each sorted fraction had its genomic DNA isolated and then quantified by UV absorbance on a Nanodrop 2000c.

TCR CDR3 regions were amplified from genomic DNA by multiplex PCR using the deep immunoSEQ assay. For each cell subset, the extracted genomic DNA was distributed evenly across all wells of several immunoSEQ 96-well plates, and each plate served as one replicate. For sorted subsets, approximately 200 ng of genomic DNA, equivalent to some 30,000 T cell genomes, went into each replicate PCR. The purified libraries were quantified using a Qubit 3.0 fluorometer, sized with a Bioanalyzer 2100, and then quantified again using the KAPA Library Quantification kit. Every immunoSEQ 96-well plate was sequenced on a dedicated single-read 150-cycle Illumina NextSeq 550 flow cell. Per the original workflow: Because the immunoSEQ output held only junctional sequences and lacked quality scores, the filtering could not match the filtering applied to full-length reads. To assign V/J genes and CDR3, sequences were annotated against IMGT germline references using PyIR, a Python wrapper for IgBLAST v1.9. Reads with weak V/J assignments (E-value above 1e-6), missing CDR3, stop codons, out-of-frame junctions, or ambiguous translated residues were removed. A V3J clonotype was defined by an identical inferred V gene, J gene, and CDR3 amino acid sequence. To compute the percentage overlap between repertoires, the number of shared unique clonotypes was divided by the size of the smaller repertoire. Richness of each repertoire was evaluated using RTK rarefaction, the Chao1 estimator, and Recon v2.1 estimates of unobserved clonotypes. Generation probabilities were computed with OLGA for all TCRbeta clonotypes obtained by the gDNA method from four donors. Not all clones reach the TCRdb copy of this immuneACCESS table, which keeps in-frame sequences only. Checked studies attribute under half of the gap to unresolved V genes and leave the rest unexplained. V and J calls and clone size are copied from that table; D and trimming were computed from the DNA. This sample holds about 2.3 million clones; approximately 93% were observed only once. The leading ten clones occupy about 0.39% of the sample.

The clonotype was recovered from a young man in good health. Some clones in this sample may be carry-over from other donors' samples. The sequenced sample was naive CD4+ T cells from PBMCs. The cell subset or site label, read with the paper, signifies: CD45RA+ positively selected. Rearrangement joined TRBV10-3 to TRBJ2-7; 8 bases in the middle match TRBD1. The DNA sequence is TGTGCCATCCGGGACAGGACCTACGAGCAGTACTTC. Its amino acids are CAIRDRTYEQYF.